The present T cell receptor beta chain was sequenced within a study of cytomegalovirus exposure and HLA in healthy donors. This CDR3 has 17 amino acids. V dropped 1 base and J dropped 1 base, with 16 bases sitting between them. Germline-derived CDR1 and CDR2 are KGHSH and LQKENI. PCR was performed using 60 Vbeta and 13 Jbeta primers. The repertoire was sequenced with immunoSEQ multiplex PCR; TCRdb's copy has only in-frame clones and lacks some. The data hold about 190,000 clones, with roughly four fifths observed a single time. V and J are TRBV18 and TRBJ1-1, with D possibly being TRBD1 (6 bases). The sequence derives from a man aged 45-65 years in good health and CMV-seronegative. Sequencing used PBMCs. CDR3 nucleotide sequence: TGTGCCAGCTCACCACTATCAACAAGGACAGAGAACACTGAAGCTTTCTTT. Translation: CASSPLSTRTENTEAFF.